Described below is a single T cell receptor beta chain sequence and its context. This sample is drawn from a study of shared clonotypes between healthy human individuals. CDR3 length: 13 amino acids. V was pared by 6 bases and J by 4 bases, with 12 bases between. Germline loops: CDR1 SQVTM, CDR2 ANQGSEA. Assay used: immunoSEQ multiplex PCR; TCRdb lists only in-frame clones, some missing. The repertoire holds roughly 2,500,000 clones, with roughly 93% as singletons. Sequencing input: naive CD4+ T cells from PBMCs. Described subset: CD45RA+ positively selected. The clonotype was recovered from a man between 18 and 29 years old in good health. Some clones in this sample may be carry-over from other donors' samples. This chain links TRBV29-1 with TRBJ2-2; D unresolved. The CDR3 coding sequence is TGCAGCGTGTGTGAGAGAGGCACCGGGGAGCTGTTTTTT. It is translated as CSVCERGTGELFF.